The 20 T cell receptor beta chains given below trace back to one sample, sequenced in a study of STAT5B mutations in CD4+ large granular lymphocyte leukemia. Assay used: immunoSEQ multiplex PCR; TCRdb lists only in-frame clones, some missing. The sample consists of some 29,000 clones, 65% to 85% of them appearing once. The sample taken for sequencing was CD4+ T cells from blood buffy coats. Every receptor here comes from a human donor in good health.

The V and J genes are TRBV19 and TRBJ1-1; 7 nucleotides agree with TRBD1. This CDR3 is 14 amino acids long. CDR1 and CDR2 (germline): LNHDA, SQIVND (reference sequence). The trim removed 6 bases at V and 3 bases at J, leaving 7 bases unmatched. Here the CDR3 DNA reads TGTGCCAGTAGACACAGGGGAGGGGACACTGAAGCTTTCTTT. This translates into CASRHRGGDTEAFF.

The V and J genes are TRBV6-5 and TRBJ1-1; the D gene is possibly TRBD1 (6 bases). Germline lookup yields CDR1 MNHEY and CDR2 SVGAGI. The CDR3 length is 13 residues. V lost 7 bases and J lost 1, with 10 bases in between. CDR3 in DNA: TGTGCCAGCAATCTACAGGGGAACACTGAAGCTTTCTTT. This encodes CASNLQGNTEAFF.

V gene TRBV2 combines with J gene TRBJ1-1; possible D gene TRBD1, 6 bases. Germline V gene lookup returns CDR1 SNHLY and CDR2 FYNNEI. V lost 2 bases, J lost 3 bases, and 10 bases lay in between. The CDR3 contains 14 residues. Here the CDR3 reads CASSENRVYTEAFF. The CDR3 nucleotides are TGTGCCAGCAGTGAAAACAGGGTTTACACTGAAGCTTTCTTT.

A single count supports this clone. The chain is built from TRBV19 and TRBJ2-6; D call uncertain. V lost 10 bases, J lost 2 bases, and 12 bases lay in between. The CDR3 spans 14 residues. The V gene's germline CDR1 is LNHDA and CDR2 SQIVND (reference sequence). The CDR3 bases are TGTGCCACCGGCGACACTACTGGGGCCAACGTCCTGACTTTC. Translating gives CATGDTTGANVLTF.

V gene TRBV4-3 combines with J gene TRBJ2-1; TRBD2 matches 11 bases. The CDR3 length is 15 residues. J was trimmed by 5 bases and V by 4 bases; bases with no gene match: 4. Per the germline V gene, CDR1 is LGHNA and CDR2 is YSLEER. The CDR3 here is CASSRGLAGNNEQFF. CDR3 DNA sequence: TGCGCCAGCAGCCGAGGACTAGCGGGTAACAATGAGCAGTTCTTC.

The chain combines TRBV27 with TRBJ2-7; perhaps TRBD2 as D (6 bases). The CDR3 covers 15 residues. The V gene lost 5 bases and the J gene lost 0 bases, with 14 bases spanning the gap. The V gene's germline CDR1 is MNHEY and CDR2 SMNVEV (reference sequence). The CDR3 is CASSPPGLSSYEQYF. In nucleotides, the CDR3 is TGTGCCAGCAGTCCTCCGGGACTGAGCTCCTACGAGCAGTACTTC.

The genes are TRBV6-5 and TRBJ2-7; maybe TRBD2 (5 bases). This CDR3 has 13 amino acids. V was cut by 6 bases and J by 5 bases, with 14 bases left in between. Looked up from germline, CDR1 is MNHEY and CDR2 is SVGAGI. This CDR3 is CASSYREHHEQYF. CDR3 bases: TGTGCCAGCAGCTACCGGGAACACCACGAGCAGTACTTC.

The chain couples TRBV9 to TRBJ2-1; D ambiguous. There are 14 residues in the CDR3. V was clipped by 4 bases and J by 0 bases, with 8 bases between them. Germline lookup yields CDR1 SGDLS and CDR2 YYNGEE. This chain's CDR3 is CASSPWVSYNEQFF. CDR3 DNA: TGTGCCAGCAGCCCCTGGGTCTCCTACAATGAGCAGTTCTTC.

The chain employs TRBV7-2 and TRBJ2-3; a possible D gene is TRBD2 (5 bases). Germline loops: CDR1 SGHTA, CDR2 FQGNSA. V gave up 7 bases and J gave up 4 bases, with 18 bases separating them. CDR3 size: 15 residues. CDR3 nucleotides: TGTGCCAGCACCGCATCCGGGGTTCCTGCAGATACGCAGTATTTT. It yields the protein CASTASGVPADTQYF.

CDR3 bases: TGTGCCAGCAGCCTAGACGTTCAAGAGACCCAGTACTTC. Translated: CASSLDVQETQYF. The chain recombines TRBV4-2 with TRBJ2-5; D remains ambiguous. V was shortened by 4 bases and J by 2 bases, with 8 bases between the two germline ends. CDR1 LGHNA and CDR2 YNFKEQ come from the germline V gene. CDR3 length: 13 amino acids.

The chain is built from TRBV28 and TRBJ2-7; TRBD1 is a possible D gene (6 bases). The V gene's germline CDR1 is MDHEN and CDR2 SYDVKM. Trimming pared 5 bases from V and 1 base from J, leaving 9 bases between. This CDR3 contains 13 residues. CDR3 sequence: CASSQGMSYEQYV. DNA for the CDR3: TGTGCCAGCAGTCAGGGGATGTCCTACGAGCAGTACGTC.

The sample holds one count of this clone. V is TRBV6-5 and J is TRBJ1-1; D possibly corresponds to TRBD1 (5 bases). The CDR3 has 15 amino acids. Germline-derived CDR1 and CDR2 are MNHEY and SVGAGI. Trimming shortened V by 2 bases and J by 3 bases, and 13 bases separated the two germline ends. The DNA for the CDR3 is TGTGCCAGCAGTTACATGGGGGGGAGGGACACTGAAGCTTTCTTT. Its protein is CASSYMGGRDTEAFF.

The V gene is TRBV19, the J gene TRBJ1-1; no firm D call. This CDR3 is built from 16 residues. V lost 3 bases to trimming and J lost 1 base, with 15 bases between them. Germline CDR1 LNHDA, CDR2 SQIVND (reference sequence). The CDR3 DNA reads TGTGCCAGTAGTATTCTGTTGGGCAGACCGAACACTGAAGCTTTCTTT. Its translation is CASSILLGRPNTEAFF.

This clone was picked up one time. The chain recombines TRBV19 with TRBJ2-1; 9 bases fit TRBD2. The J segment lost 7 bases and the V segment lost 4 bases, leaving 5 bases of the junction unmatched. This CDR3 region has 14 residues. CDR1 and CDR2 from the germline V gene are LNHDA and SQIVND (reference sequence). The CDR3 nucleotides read TGTGCCAGTAGTAAAGCGACTAGCGGAAATGAGCAGTTCTTC. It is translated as CASSKATSGNEQFF.

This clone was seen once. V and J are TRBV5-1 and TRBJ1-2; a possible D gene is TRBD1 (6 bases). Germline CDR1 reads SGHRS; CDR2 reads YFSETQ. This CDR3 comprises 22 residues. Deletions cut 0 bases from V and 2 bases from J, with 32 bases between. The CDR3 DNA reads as TGCGCCAGCAGCTTGGGCAGCTCCTTAGAAACTAATACAGGGCACGGGAACTATGGCTACACCTTC. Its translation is CASSLGSSLETNTGHGNYGYTF.

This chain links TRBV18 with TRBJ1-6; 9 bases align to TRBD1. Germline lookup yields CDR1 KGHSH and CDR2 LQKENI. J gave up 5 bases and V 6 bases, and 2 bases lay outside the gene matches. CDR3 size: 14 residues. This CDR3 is CASSRDRDNSPLHF. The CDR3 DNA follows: TGTGCCAGCTCCCGGGACAGGGATAATTCACCCCTCCACTTT. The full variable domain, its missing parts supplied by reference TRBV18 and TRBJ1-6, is NAGVMQNPRHLVRRRGQEARLRCSPMKGHSHVYWYRQLPEEGLKFMVYLQKENIIDESGMPKERFSAEFPKEGPSILRIQQVVRGDSAAYFCASSRDRDNSPLHFGNGTRLTVT.

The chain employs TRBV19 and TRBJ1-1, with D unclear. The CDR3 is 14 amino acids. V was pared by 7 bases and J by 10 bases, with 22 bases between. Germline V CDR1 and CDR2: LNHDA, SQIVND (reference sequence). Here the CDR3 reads CASTRAGQLGVAFF. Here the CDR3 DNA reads TGTGCCAGTACAAGGGCCGGGCAGTTGGGCGTAGCTTTCTTT.

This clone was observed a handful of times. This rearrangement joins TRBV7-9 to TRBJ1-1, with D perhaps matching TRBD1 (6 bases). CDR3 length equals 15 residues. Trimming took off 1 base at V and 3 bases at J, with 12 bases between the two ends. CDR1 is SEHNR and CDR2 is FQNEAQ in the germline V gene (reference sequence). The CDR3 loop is CASSLGWGADTEAFF. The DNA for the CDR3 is TGTGCCAGCAGCTTAGGGTGGGGGGCGGACACTGAAGCTTTCTTT.

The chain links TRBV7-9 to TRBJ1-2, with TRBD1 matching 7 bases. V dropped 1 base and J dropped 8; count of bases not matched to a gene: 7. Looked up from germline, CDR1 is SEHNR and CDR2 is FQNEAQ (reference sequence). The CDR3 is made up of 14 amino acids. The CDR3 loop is CASSLDTGARGYTF. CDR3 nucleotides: TGTGCCAGCAGCTTAGATACAGGGGCGCGGGGCTACACCTTC.

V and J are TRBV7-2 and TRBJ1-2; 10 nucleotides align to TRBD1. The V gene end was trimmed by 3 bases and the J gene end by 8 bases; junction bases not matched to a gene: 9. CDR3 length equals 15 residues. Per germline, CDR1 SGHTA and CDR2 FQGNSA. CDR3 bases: TGTGCCAGCAGCTTGGCCGGGACAGGGGTTCGAGGCTACACCTTC. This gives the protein CASSLAGTGVRGYTF.